A selection of T cell receptor beta chains follows, all from one sample in a study of T cells after yellow fever vaccination. TCRdb re-analysed the 5' RACE reads in MiXCR, keeping a single row per CDR3 protein. The sample lists some 73,000 distinct CDR3 sequences, just under 8% occurring once. This material consisted of CD8+ T cells sorted from PBMCs, taken on the day of the yellow fever booster vaccination. Every receptor here comes from a young man who received the YFV17D yellow fever vaccine. Both conserved end residues are part of each CDR3. D genes are given only for firm matches. Size tells how often a clone was seen (once, few, many) or the class of an expanded clone, and some rows leave it out.

J gene | V gene | D gene | clone size | CDR3 protein | CDR3 DNA
TRBJ2-7 | TRBV15 | - | - | CATSRDGSSYEQYF | TGTGCCACCAGCAGAGATGGTAGCTCCTACGAGCAGTACTTC
TRBJ2-3 | TRBV20-1 | - | few | CSPRGPDTQYF | TGCAGTCCCCGCGGGCCAGATACGCAGTATTTT
TRBJ2-7 | TRBV27 | - | few | CASSLGPRFYEQYF | TGTGCCAGCAGTTTAGGGCCTCGTTTCTACGAGCAGTACTTC
TRBJ2-3 | TRBV12-3/TRBV12-4 | - | - | CASSPPGEGIADTQYF | TGTGCCAGCAGTCCCCCGGGGGAAGGGATCGCAGATACGCAGTATTTT
TRBJ2-5 | TRBV7-2 | TRBD2 | many | CASSFLGRDQETQYF | TGTGCCAGCAGCTTCCTCGGGAGGGACCAAGAGACCCAGTACTTC
TRBJ2-5 | TRBV9 | TRBD2 | - | CASSVSSGTQETQYF | TGTGCCAGCAGCGTATCTAGCGGGACCCAAGAGACCCAGTACTTC
TRBJ2-7 | TRBV5-1 | TRBD2 | few | CASSLAPGGGFEQYF | TGCGCCAGCAGCTTGGCCCCGGGAGGGGGTTTCGAGCAGTACTTC
TRBJ1-2 | TRBV20-1 | TRBD1 | few | CSARGDSNYGYTF | TGCAGTGCTAGAGGGGACAGTAACTATGGCTACACCTTC
TRBJ2-7 | TRBV10-3 | - | - | CAISEALEGIYEQYF | TGTGCCATCAGTGAGGCACTAGAAGGGATCTACGAGCAGTACTTC
TRBJ2-7 | TRBV7-2 | - | - | CASSLVSWGAGNYEQYF | TGTGCCAGCAGCTTAGTCTCATGGGGGGCAGGGAACTACGAGCAGTACTTC
TRBJ2-1 | TRBV27 | - | - | CDSVGRGVVAYNEQFF | TGTGACAGCGTCGGTCGGGGAGTAGTTGCCTACAATGAGCAGTTCTTC
TRBJ2-3 | TRBV19 | - | - | CASSVLWPTGNTDTQYF | TGTGCCAGTAGTGTCCTCTGGCCAACAGGAAACACAGATACGCAGTATTTT
TRBJ2-7 | TRBV6-2/TRBV6-3 | - | many | CASSPTGRYEQYF | TGTGCCAGCAGTCCTACGGGCCGCTACGAGCAGTACTTC
TRBJ2-1 | TRBV19 | - | many | CASSLTLNEQFF | TGTGCCAGTAGTCTAACCTTGAATGAGCAGTTCTTC
TRBJ2-7 | TRBV4-3 | TRBD2 | - | CASSQDWASGDSYEQYF | TGCGCCAGCAGCCAAGATTGGGCTAGCGGGGACTCCTACGAGCAGTACTTC
TRBJ2-1 | TRBV13 | TRBD2 | few | CASSLGIAGYNEQFF | TGTGCCAGCAGCTTAGGGATAGCGGGATACAATGAGCAGTTCTTC
TRBJ2-1 | TRBV5-1 | TRBD2 | few | CASSLGVAGSLYGEQFF | TGCGCCAGCAGTCTTGGGGTAGCGGGATCCCTTTACGGTGAGCAGTTCTTC
TRBJ2-1 | TRBV20-1 | - | many | CSASGVPSYNEQFF | TGCAGTGCTAGCGGGGTCCCCTCCTACAATGAGCAGTTCTTC
TRBJ2-5 | TRBV27 | TRBD2 | many | CASSTPEGTKETQYF | TGTGCCAGCAGTACCCCCGAGGGGACTAAAGAGACCCAGTACTTC
TRBJ2-7 | TRBV5-1 | - | - | CASSLLGNSYEQYF | TGCGCCAGCAGCTTGCTTGGGAATTCCTACGAGCAGTACTTC
TRBJ2-1 | TRBV7-9 | - | few | CASSRAGEQFF | TGTGCCAGCAGCCGCGCGGGGGAGCAGTTCTTC
TRBJ2-2 | TRBV6-5 | - | - | CASSYLTTNTGELFF | TGTGCCAGCAGTTACTTGACAACGAACACCGGGGAGCTGTTTTTT
TRBJ2-1 | TRBV5-1 | TRBD2 | once | CASTLADNEQFF | TGCGCCAGCACACTAGCGGACAATGAGCAGTTCTTC
TRBJ2-1 | TRBV24-1 | TRBD2 | many | CATSDLPVGEREYNEQFF | TGTGCCACCAGTGATTTGCCCGTTGGGGAGCGGGAGTACAATGAGCAGTTCTTC
TRBJ2-7 | TRBV27 | TRBD2 | - | CASSIYPGLARYEQYF | TGTGCCAGCAGTATCTACCCCGGACTAGCCCGCTACGAGCAGTACTTC
TRBJ2-5 | TRBV4-1 | TRBD1 | few | CASSQADREETQYF | TGCGCCAGCAGCCAAGCGGACAGGGAAGAGACCCAGTACTTC
TRBJ2-5 | TRBV3-1 | TRBD2 | few | CASSQVAGVARQETQYF | TGTGCCAGCAGCCAGGTAGCGGGAGTTGCCCGGCAAGAGACCCAGTACTTC
TRBJ2-7 | TRBV29-1 | - | few | CSAWTDYEQYF | TGCAGCGCCTGGACAGACTACGAGCAGTACTTC
TRBJ2-2 | TRBV4-3 | TRBD2 | - | CASSQDFGTSGSTNTGELFF | TGCGCCAGCAGCCAAGATTTTGGGACTAGCGGGAGTACGAACACCGGGGAGCTGTTTTTT
TRBJ2-7 | TRBV19 | TRBD1 | once | CASSVTGGPNEQYF | TGTGCCAGTAGTGTCACAGGGGGCCCGAACGAGCAGTACTTC
TRBJ2-1 | TRBV6-5 | - | - | CASSYSVSGLDNEQFF | TGTGCCAGCAGTTACTCAGTTAGCGGACTTGACAATGAGCAGTTCTTC
TRBJ2-2 | TRBV25-1 | - | few | CASSEWGSTGELFF | TGTGCCAGCAGTGAATGGGGGAGCACCGGGGAGCTGTTTTTT
TRBJ2-2 | TRBV27 | - | many | CASSLPPRAGELFF | TGTGCCAGCAGTTTACCTCCTAGGGCCGGGGAGCTGTTTTTT
TRBJ2-7 | TRBV27 | - | many | CASSSTGSHYEQYF | TGTGCCAGCAGTTCCACCGGGTCACACTACGAGCAGTACTTC
TRBJ2-7 | TRBV6-2/TRBV6-3 | - | - | CASTAGGGYKQYF | TGTGCCAGCACCGCCGGCGGTGGCTATAAGCAGTACTTC
TRBJ2-4 | TRBV2 | - | few | CASSSTSGTLAKNIQYF | TGTGCCAGCAGCTCAACTTCGGGGACTCTAGCCAAAAACATTCAGTACTTC
TRBJ2-1 | TRBV7-9 | TRBD2 | - | CASSLSSGSRGEQFF | TGTGCCAGCAGCTTATCTAGCGGGAGCCGTGGTGAGCAGTTCTTC
TRBJ1-1 | TRBV19 | - | few | CASSILRQRATEAFF | TGTGCCAGTAGTATACTACGACAAAGGGCCACTGAAGCTTTCTTT
TRBJ2-5 | TRBV10-3 | - | few | CATTGTNQETQYF | TGTGCCACTACCGGGACAAACCAAGAGACCCAGTACTTC
TRBJ2-1 | TRBV29-1 | TRBD1 | many | CSVEHRDRTYNEQFF | TGCAGCGTTGAACACCGGGACAGGACCTACAATGAGCAGTTCTTC
TRBJ2-1 | TRBV30 | - | - | CAWSLAVLLRNEQFF | TGTGCCTGGAGTCTTGCCGTGTTGTTGAGGAATGAGCAGTTCTTC
TRBJ2-7 | TRBV5-1 | - | few | CASSYGPGYEQYF | TGCGCCAGCAGCTACGGGCCAGGCTACGAGCAGTACTTC
TRBJ2-7 | TRBV21-1 | - | many | CASSKLASGSYEQYF | TGTGCCAGCAGCAAGCTGGCTAGCGGCTCCTACGAGCAGTACTTC
TRBJ2-1 | TRBV2 | TRBD2 | few | CATQGSTSGDYNEQFF | TGTGCAACTCAGGGGTCGACTAGCGGGGATTACAATGAGCAGTTCTTC
TRBJ1-2 | TRBV7-2 | - | - | CASRGHGYTF | TGTGCCAGCAGGGGACATGGCTACACCTTC
TRBJ2-7 | TRBV20-1 | TRBD2 | - | CSARAPGLAGGREQYF | TGCAGTGCTAGAGCCCCGGGACTAGCGGGAGGACGCGAGCAGTACTTC
TRBJ2-7 | TRBV29-1 | TRBD2 | - | CSATGLHRSYEQYF | TGCAGCGCAACGGGACTACACCGCTCCTACGAGCAGTACTTC
TRBJ2-5 | TRBV6-2/TRBV6-3 | TRBD2 | few | CASLPGLAGLYQETQYF | TGTGCCAGCCTTCCTGGACTAGCGGGGTTGTACCAAGAGACCCAGTACTTC
TRBJ2-7 | TRBV18 | - | - | CAGSSDYEQYF | TGTGCCGGCTCATCGGACTACGAGCAGTACTTC
TRBJ2-3 | TRBV7-6 | TRBD2 | - | CVSSIIAGSTDTQYF | TGTGTCAGCAGCATTATAGCGGGAAGCACAGATACGCAGTATTTT
TRBJ2-1 | TRBV7-9 | TRBD2 | few | CASSFAAGGDNEQFF | TGTGCCAGCAGCTTTGCAGCGGGAGGGGACAATGAGCAGTTCTTC
TRBJ2-7 | TRBV7-2 | - | - | CASSLAVVASYEQYF | TGTGCCAGCAGCTTAGCAGTGGTAGCGAGCTACGAGCAGTACTTC
TRBJ2-7 | TRBV12-3/TRBV12-4 | TRBD1 | - | CASSSPPDRDSYEQYF | TGTGCCAGCAGTTCGCCCCCGGACAGGGACTCCTACGAGCAGTACTTC
TRBJ1-1 | TRBV12-3/TRBV12-4 | - | medium-sized | CASSSVGVLNTEAFF | TGTGCCAGCAGTTCGGTAGGCGTCTTGAACACTGAAGCTTTCTTT